The entry below describes one TCR beta chain. The target antigen is unknown. The sample belongs to a study of cytomegalovirus exposure and HLA in healthy donors. Study details: A later analysis reported the 90 to 150 validation repertoires used the same platform as the 666 first-cohort repertoires.

CDR3 length equals 15 residues. V was shortened by 3 bases and J by 5 bases, with 16 bases between the two germline ends. Germline V lookup: CDR1 SGHVS, CDR2 FQNEAQ. The donors were in the roughly 130-subject validation cohort, distinct from the approximately 700-subject first cohort. Study outcomes and limitations: According to a subsequent analysis, TCR clusters from the first cohort were inclined to appear together in the roughly 120 validation repertoires. Overall, about 160 TCR beta chains were annotated as cytomegalovirus-associated.

Libraries were prepared by immunoSEQ multiplex PCR; TCRdb keeps only in-frame clonotypes and omits some of them. Of some 130,000 clones in the sample, approximately 94% were seen once. This receptor was identified in a man aged 18 to 30 in good health and CMV-seropositive. V and J are TRBV7-8 and TRBJ2-5, with D possibly being TRBD2 (6 bases). Sequenced: PBMCs. This CDR3 reads CASSFLAGFFETQYF. CDR3 nucleotides: TGTGCCAGCAGCTTTCTTGCGGGGTTTTTTGAGACCCAGTACTTC.